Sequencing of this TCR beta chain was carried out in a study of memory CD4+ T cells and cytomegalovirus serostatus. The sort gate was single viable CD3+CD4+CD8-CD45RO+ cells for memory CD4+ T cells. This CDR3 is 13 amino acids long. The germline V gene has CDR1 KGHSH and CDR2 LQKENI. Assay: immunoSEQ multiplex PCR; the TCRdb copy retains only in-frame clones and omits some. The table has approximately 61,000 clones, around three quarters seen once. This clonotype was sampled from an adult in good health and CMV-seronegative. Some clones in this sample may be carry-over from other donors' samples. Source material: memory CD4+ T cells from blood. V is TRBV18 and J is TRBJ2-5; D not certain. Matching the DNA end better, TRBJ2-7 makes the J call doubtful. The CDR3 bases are TGTGCCAGCTCACCAAAACAGACCTACGAGCAGTACTTC. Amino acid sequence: CASSPKQTYEQYF.